Below, 14 T cell receptor beta chains from the same sample are listed, as sequenced in a study of shared clonotypes between healthy human individuals (dated by TCRdb to 2019 to 2021). CD8 naive samples were obtained by positive selection for CCR7 among CD45RO-negative cells, yielding a CD45RA+CCR7+ population from which TemRA cells were excluded. Receptor libraries were prepared by the immunoSEQ multiplex PCR assay. This immuneACCESS table, as held by TCRdb, lists in-frame sequences with V and J called but not all clones. Of the missing ones, under half trace to an unresolved V gene in checked studies; the others have no known cause. The sample table lists about 2 million clones, about 95% of them with a count of one. The biggest ten clones account for more than 0.95% of the sample. Input material: naive CD8+ T cells sorted from blood. Read against the paper, the sample's cell subset or site label means: CD45RA+CCR7+. These receptors were obtained from a man between 18 and 29 years old in good health.

The chain combines TRBV29-1 with TRBJ2-3; 10 bases are a match to TRBD2. With 1 base clipped from V and 2 bases from J, the junction kept 6 bases outside the gene matches. Germline CDR1 and CDR2: SQVTM and ANQGSEA. The CDR3 is 16 amino acids. The CDR3 protein is CSVEGELAGNTDTQYF. CDR3 coding DNA: TGCAGCGTTGAAGGGGAACTAGCGGGGAACACAGATACGCAGTATTTT.

V usage is TRBV6-6 and J usage is TRBJ2-1; tentatively, D is TRBD1 or TRBD2 (5 bases each). CDR1 and CDR2 from the germline V gene are MNHNY and SVGAGI (reference sequence). V lost 5 bases and J lost 7, with 15 bases in between. The CDR3 loop spans 14 amino acids. The CDR3 region has the DNA TGTGCCAGCAGTCTAACCGGGACCACTAATGAGCAGTTCTTC. Its protein product is CASSLTGTTNEQFF.

V and J are TRBV7-9 and TRBJ1-3, with TRBD1 as a possible D gene (5 bases). V was cut by 1 base and J by 4 bases, with 11 bases left in between. The CDR3 has 15 amino acids. The germline gives CDR1 SEHNR, CDR2 FQNEAQ (reference sequence). CDR3 DNA: TGTGCCAGCAGCTTAGACCTCGGGGCGGGAAACACCATATATTTT. Protein: CASSLDLGAGNTIYF.

V usage is TRBV2 and J usage is TRBJ2-7; 8 bases match TRBD1. Germline assignment: CDR1 SNHLY and CDR2 FYNNEI. This CDR3 comprises 15 residues. J gave up 2 bases and V 8 bases, and 11 bases lay outside the gene matches. The CDR3 DNA is TGTGCCAGCGACCGGACAGGGTCTACCCCCTACGAGCAGTACTTC. It specifies CASDRTGSTPYEQYF.

The count of this clone is one. The chain links TRBV7-9 to TRBJ2-2, with D tentatively TRBD2 (6 bases). The CDR3 extends over 15 amino acids. Germline assignment: CDR1 SEHNR and CDR2 FQNEAQ (reference sequence). The V and J ends lost 4 bases and 5 bases respectively, with 14 bases between them. The CDR3 region is CASSSPGGITGELFF. CDR3 in DNA: TGTGCCAGCAGCTCCCCTGGGGGGATAACCGGGGAGCTGTTTTTT.

In its sample, this clone was seen a few times. Other DNA sequences in this sample translate to the same CDR3. This chain joins TRBV6-5 and TRBJ2-7; 7 bases fit TRBD2. Trimming cost V 0 bases and J 3 bases; bases outside gene matches: 2. CDR3 length: 14 amino acids. Germline CDR1 reads MNHEY; CDR2 reads SVGAGI. The CDR3: CASSYSGGGYEQYF. The DNA of the CDR3 is TGTGCCAGCAGTTACTCTGGCGGGGGCTACGAGCAGTACTTC.

The chain carries TRBV19 and TRBJ1-3; D is unresolved. The germline V and J ends were trimmed by 5 bases and 0 bases, with 11 bases remaining between them. CDR3 size: 15 residues. Germline values: CDR1 LNHDA, CDR2 SQIVND (reference sequence). Written as DNA, the CDR3 is TGTGCCAGTAGTTCGGACGGATACTCTGGAAACACCATATATTTT. The encoded protein is CASSSDGYSGNTIYF.

The V and J genes are TRBV29-1 and TRBJ1-1; 7 positions agree with TRBD1. This CDR3 region has 16 residues. With V trimmed by 6 bases and J by 3 bases, 16 bases remained unmatched. The germline CDR1 and CDR2 sequences are SQVTM and ANQGSEA. The CDR3: CSVGEYDWDSDTEAFF. CDR3 in DNA: TGCAGCGTGGGGGAATATGATTGGGACAGCGACACTGAAGCTTTCTTT. Based on the CDR3 plus reference TRBV29-1 and TRBJ1-1, the full variable domain is SAVISQKPSRDICQRGTSLTIQCQVDSQVTMMFWYRQQPGQSLTLIATANQGSEATYESGFVIDKFPISRPNLTFSTLTVSNMSPEDSSIYLCSVGEYDWDSDTEAFFGQGTRLTVV.

This rearrangement joins TRBV19 to TRBJ1-6; D gene ambiguous. CDR3 length: 13 amino acids. The germline V and J ends were trimmed by 8 bases and 7 bases, with 12 bases remaining between them. Germline V lookup: CDR1 LNHDA, CDR2 SQIVND (reference sequence). In nucleotides, the CDR3 is TGTGCCAGTCATACGGGGTGGAATTCACCCCTCCACTTT. Encoded protein: CASHTGWNSPLHF.

V is TRBV27 and J is TRBJ2-3; a possible D gene is TRBD2 (5 bases). The V end lost 4 bases, the J end lost 2 bases, and 13 bases lay between the germline ends. The germline V gene has CDR1 MNHEY and CDR2 SMNVEV (reference sequence). CDR3 length equals 15 residues. The CDR3 here is CASSSGLIYTDTQYF. As DNA, the CDR3 is TGTGCCAGCAGTTCCGGACTCATTTACACAGATACGCAGTATTTT.

The chain combines TRBV11-3 with TRBJ2-1; 7 bases align to TRBD2. In germline, CDR1 is SGHNT, CDR2 YENEEA. With 0 bases clipped from V and 0 bases from J, the junction kept 2 bases outside the gene matches. The CDR3 length is 16 residues. The CDR3 nucleotides read TGTGCCAGCAGCTTAGAGGGCGGGAGCTCCTACAATGAGCAGTTCTTC. This encodes CASSLEGGSSYNEQFF.

The V gene is TRBV5-1, the J gene TRBJ2-1; TRBD2 aligns across 7 bases. Germline CDR1 reads SGHRS; CDR2 reads YFSETQ. The J segment lost 8 bases and the V segment lost 4 bases, leaving 6 bases of the junction unmatched. This CDR3 has 13 amino acids. CDR3 coding DNA: TGCGCCAGCAGCGCGGGAGCTGAGGATGAGCAGTTCTTC. It yields the protein CASSAGAEDEQFF.

The rearrangement links TRBV9 to TRBJ2-7, with TRBD2 as a possible D gene (5 bases). Germline CDR1 reads SGDLS; CDR2 reads YYNGEE. The CDR3 covers 14 residues. Between the trimmed V and J ends, which lost 0 bases and 2 bases, there was a span of 9 bases. This CDR3 reads CASSVGAAPYEQYF. The CDR3 DNA is TGTGCCAGCAGCGTAGGAGCGGCCCCCTACGAGCAGTACTTC. Based on the CDR3 plus reference TRBV9 and TRBJ2-7, the full variable domain is DSGVTQTPKHLITATGQRVTLRCSPRSGDLSVYWYQQSLDQGLQFLIQYYNGEERAKGNILERFSAQQFPDLHSELNLSSLELGDSALYFCASSVGAAPYEQYFGPGTRLTVT.

The chain is built from TRBV11-3 and TRBJ2-1; 9 positions agree with TRBD2. V lost 4 bases and J lost 4; bases outside the gene matches: 5. The germline CDR1 and CDR2 sequences are SGHNT and YENEEA. This CDR3 spans 15 amino acids. As DNA, the CDR3 is TGTGCCAGCAGCTCCGGACTAGCGCTTTACAATGAGCAGTTCTTC. Its protein product is CASSSGLALYNEQFF.